A single sample is the source of the 10 T cell receptor beta chains below, sequenced in a study of blood T cell repertoires in COVID-19. The repertoire was sequenced with immunoSEQ multiplex PCR; TCRdb's copy has only in-frame clones and lacks some. The sample contains 50,000 to 60,000 clones, approximately 84% of which appear only once. The sequencing sample was made of peripheral blood. The receptor source for this set is a man aged 80 or over with COVID-19, enrolled during active disease.

The genes are TRBV5-5 and TRBJ1-2, with unresolved D. CDR1 is SGHKS and CDR2 is YYEKEE in the germline V gene (reference sequence). The ends were cut back, 0 bases at V and 3 bases at J, with 12 bases in the middle. There are 15 residues in the CDR3. CDR3 loop: CASSLEAGEYYGYTF. CDR3 in DNA: TGTGCCAGCAGCTTGGAGGCCGGGGAGTACTATGGCTACACCTTC.

The CDR3 DNA is TGTGCCAGCTCAGGGCCAGGGGGTAGGAACACTGAAGCTTTCTTT. Translating gives CASSGPGGRNTEAFF. The V gene is TRBV18, the J gene TRBJ1-1; TRBD1 aligns across 7 bases. CDR3 length equals 15 residues. Per germline, CDR1 KGHSH and CDR2 LQKENI. Trimming at V came to 5 bases and at J to 1 base, leaving 7 bases not matched to a gene.

The chain combines TRBV2 with TRBJ1-3; possibly TRBD1 for D (6 bases). This CDR3 spans 13 amino acids. Germline V gene sequence: CDR1 SNHLY, CDR2 FYNNEI. V lost 4 bases and J lost 4, with 8 bases in between. The chain's CDR3 is CASSGGTGNTIYF. The CDR3 nucleotides read TGTGCCAGCAGTGGGGGGACAGGAAACACCATATATTTT. The entire variable domain, with the rest obtained from reference TRBV2 and TRBJ1-3, is as follows: EPEVTQTPSHQVTQMGQEVILRCVPISNHLYFYWYRQILGQKVEFLVSFYNNEISEKSEIFDDQFSVERPDGSNFTLKIRSTKLEDSAMYFCASSGGTGNTIYFGEGSWLTVV.

This clone was detected a few times. The chain combines TRBV29-1 with TRBJ2-5; 10 nucleotides match TRBD1. This CDR3 contains 14 residues. Germline CDR1 SQVTM, CDR2 ANQGSEA. The V gene end was trimmed by 5 bases and the J gene end by 5 bases; junction bases not matched to a gene: 8. This CDR3 reads CSVLLDRGYETQYF. As DNA, the CDR3 is TGCAGCGTTCTGTTGGACAGGGGGTACGAGACCCAGTACTTC. Full variable domain (missing parts from reference TRBV29-1 and TRBJ2-5): SAVISQKPSRDICQRGTSLTIQCQVDSQVTMMFWYRQQPGQSLTLIATANQGSEATYESGFVIDKFPISRPNLTFSTLTVSNMSPEDSSIYLCSVLLDRGYETQYFGPGTRLLVL.

The genes are TRBV29-1 and TRBJ2-2; D is possibly TRBD1 (7 bases). V lost 7 bases and J lost 0, with 15 bases in between. The CDR3 loop spans 15 amino acids. Germline CDR1 and CDR2: SQVTM and ANQGSEA. CDR3 nucleotide sequence: TGCAGCGCCGCGGGCGGGACAGCGAACACCGGGGAGCTGTTTTTT. Translated, it gives CSAAGGTANTGELFF.

This sequence joins TRBV4-3 and TRBJ1-2; maybe TRBD1 (6 bases). Germline loops: CDR1 LGHNA, CDR2 YSLEER. Trimming shortened V by 0 bases and J by 2 bases, and 19 bases separated the two germline ends. The CDR3 is made up of 18 amino acids. Here the CDR3 reads CASSQEPGVLMGNYGYTF. As DNA, the CDR3 is TGCGCCAGCAGCCAAGAGCCAGGGGTGCTTATGGGGAACTATGGCTACACCTTC.

The CDR3 here is CATGTSGRAGAQETQYF. The CDR3 coding sequence is TGTGCCACAGGGACTAGCGGGAGGGCCGGGGCCCAAGAGACCCAGTACTTC. The genes are TRBV5-4 and TRBJ2-5; TRBD2 agrees at 16 bases. Germline trimming cut 9 bases from V and 1 base from J; bases unmatched to any gene: 9. The CDR3 length is 17 residues. Germline CDR1 and CDR2: SGHNT and YYREEE (reference sequence).

This chain uses TRBV4-3 with TRBJ2-5; TRBD2 agrees at 9 bases. CDR3 length: 16 residues. Germline CDR1 reads LGHNA; CDR2 reads YSLEER. J was trimmed by 5 bases and V by 4 bases; bases with no gene match: 11. The CDR3 DNA reads TGCGCCAGCAGCCTGGACTTTAGCGGGAGTGGGGAGACCCAGTACTTC. As protein: CASSLDFSGSGETQYF.

J is TRBJ1-1 and V is TRBV5-1, with TRBD1 matching 9 bases. The CDR3 has 14 residues. Germline values: CDR1 SGHRS, CDR2 YFSETQ. With V trimmed by 4 bases and J by 6 bases, 7 bases remained unmatched. The CDR3 nucleotides read TGCGCCAGCAGCCTCGGGACAGGGACCCCTGAAGCTTTCTTT. Translation: CASSLGTGTPEAFF.

The chain uses TRBV20-1 and TRBJ1-1; D is undetermined. Trimming pared 6 bases from V and 11 bases from J, leaving 16 bases between. Germline V gene lookup returns CDR1 DFQATT and CDR2 SNEGSKA (reference sequence). The CDR3 is made up of 11 amino acids. This chain's CDR3 is CSAEVAIVAFF. The CDR3 DNA reads TGCAGTGCGGAGGTGGCGATAGTGGCTTTCTTT.